What follows are 25 T cell receptor beta chains derived from one specimen sequenced in a study of identifying expanded T cells in peripheral blood. The method was immunoSEQ multiplex PCR; TCRdb's version includes in-frame clones alone and lacks a portion of them. Here the sample spans 84,000 or so clones, about 89% being singletons. Sequencing was carried out using blood. The origin of the receptors is a person aged 18 to 70 in good health.

This clone came up once. The chain employs TRBV28 and TRBJ2-3, with 8 nucleotides matching TRBD2. The germline gives CDR1 MDHEN, CDR2 SYDVKM. After removal of 5 bases from V and 1 base from J, the junction contained 5 bases not matched to a gene. This CDR3 region has 15 residues. In DNA, the CDR3 is TGTGCCAGCAGTCAAGGGACTAGTCGCACAGATACGCAGTATTTT. Protein product: CASSQGTSRTDTQYF. Complete variable domain (other parts from reference TRBV28 and TRBJ2-3): DVKVTQSSRYLVKRTGEKVFLECVQDMDHENMFWYRQDPGLGLRLIYFSYDVKMKEKGDIPEGYSVSREKKERFSLILESASTNQTSMYLCASSQGTSRTDTQYFGPGTRLTVL.

This clone was counted a single time. This chain connects TRBV9 to TRBJ2-6; D uncertain. V lost 2 bases, J lost 0 bases, and 12 bases lay in between. CDR3 length: 17 amino acids. CDR1 SGDLS and CDR2 YYNGEE come from the germline V gene. CDR3 residues: CASSVSIGISGANVLTF. Here the CDR3 DNA reads TGTGCCAGCAGCGTCAGCATCGGTATCTCTGGGGCCAACGTCCTGACTTTC.

The chain employs TRBV11-3 and TRBJ2-1; possible D gene TRBD2, 6 bases. The CDR3 is 13 amino acids. Trimming cost V 3 bases and J 7 bases, with 10 bases left between them. Per the germline V gene, CDR1 is SGHNT and CDR2 is YENEEA. CDR3: CASSLDGGNEQFF. In DNA form, the CDR3 reads TGTGCCAGCAGCTTGGATGGGGGGAATGAGCAGTTCTTC.

The rearrangement uses TRBV4-3 and TRBJ2-7, with D maybe TRBD1 (5 bases). Germline V gene sequence: CDR1 LGHNA, CDR2 YSLEER. Trimming pared 0 bases from V and 7 bases from J, leaving 13 bases between. The CDR3 length is 14 residues. CDR3 DNA sequence: TGCGCCAGCAGCCAAGATCTGGGGCCGAGAGAGCAGTACTTC. It specifies CASSQDLGPREQYF.

This chain connects TRBV5-1 to TRBJ2-3, with D unclear. Trimming left V 3 bases short and J 0 bases short, with 8 bases between. Germline V gene sequence: CDR1 SGHRS, CDR2 YFSETQ. The CDR3 contains 14 residues. For the CDR3, the DNA is TGCGCCAGCAGCTCGCCGGACAGCACAGATACGCAGTATTTT. Its translation is CASSSPDSTDTQYF.

The genes are TRBV10-1 and TRBJ1-1; maybe TRBD1 (6 bases). This CDR3 has 14 amino acids. Germline V gives CDR1 WNHNN, CDR2 SYGVQD (reference sequence). The V end lost 8 bases, the J end lost 2 bases, and 15 bases lay between the germline ends. The CDR3 protein is CASGWGARNTEAFF. The CDR3 coding sequence is TGCGCCAGCGGATGGGGGGCGAGAAACACTGAAGCTTTCTTT.

CDR3: CAWRGLRALSGNTIYF. The CDR3 nucleotides are TGTGCCTGGAGGGGCCTTCGGGCCCTCTCTGGAAACACCATATATTTT. V usage is TRBV30 and J usage is TRBJ1-3; no reliable D call. CDR1 and CDR2 from the germline V gene are GTSNPN and SVGIG (reference sequence). This CDR3 comprises 16 residues. Trimming took 3 bases from V and 0 from J, leaving 15 bases between them.

V and J are TRBV19 and TRBJ1-4; maybe TRBD1 (6 bases). CDR1 is LNHDA, CDR2 SQIVND, per germline (reference sequence). This CDR3 is 17 amino acids long. Trimming pared 6 bases from V and 0 bases from J, leaving 17 bases between. The CDR3 here is CASSADSDFATNEKLFF. In nucleotides, the CDR3 is TGTGCCAGTAGCGCGGACAGCGACTTTGCAACTAATGAAAAACTGTTTTTT.

V usage is TRBV27 and J usage is TRBJ2-2; the D is unclear. V dropped 2 bases and J dropped 3 bases, with 13 bases sitting between them. Germline V gene sequence: CDR1 MNHEY, CDR2 SMNVEV (reference sequence). The CDR3 sequence is 16 residues long. The CDR3 is CASSLNGPSHTGELFF. In DNA form, the CDR3 reads TGTGCCAGCAGTTTAAACGGCCCAAGCCACACCGGGGAGCTGTTTTTT.

The chain employs TRBV4-2 and TRBJ2-2, with TRBD1 matching 9 bases. The trim removed 4 bases at V and 6 bases at J, leaving 12 bases unmatched. This CDR3 region has 17 residues. Germline V CDR1 and CDR2: LGHNA, YNFKEQ. CDR3 bases: TGTGCCAGCAGCCTTTCCCCCGGGACAGGGAATCCCGGGGAGCTGTTTTTT. It yields the protein CASSLSPGTGNPGELFF.

The rearrangement joins TRBV18 to TRBJ2-7; a weak D match, TRBD2 (6 bases). Trimming pared 1 base from V and 6 bases from J, leaving 7 bases between. Germline CDR1 is KGHSH and CDR2 is LQKENI. The CDR3 loop spans 12 amino acids. CDR3 loop: CASSPLGSEQYF. The CDR3 bases are TGTGCCAGCTCACCACTCGGGAGCGAGCAGTACTTC.

The gene calls are TRBV5-8 and TRBJ2-1; TRBD2 aligns across 14 bases. The length of the CDR3 is 18 residues. The V segment lost 4 bases and the J segment 5 bases; nucleotides outside the gene matches: 11. Germline CDR1 and CDR2: SGHTS and YDEGEE. CDR3 in DNA: TGTGCCAGCAGCCCCGGACTAGCGGGAGGCCGGAGGGACAATGAGCAGTTCTTC. This sequence encodes CASSPGLAGGRRDNEQFF.

The chain employs TRBV7-2 and TRBJ1-1; weak D call: TRBD1 (6 bases). Germline V lookup: CDR1 SGHTA, CDR2 FQGNSA. There are 14 residues in the CDR3. V was clipped by 5 bases and J by 4 bases, with 14 bases between them. The CDR3 coding sequence is TGTGCCAGCAGCCCCCAGGGGAGGCTCACTGAAGCTTTCTTT. As protein: CASSPQGRLTEAFF.

V usage is TRBV4-3 and J usage is TRBJ2-5, with 10 bases aligning to TRBD2. CDR3 size: 17 residues. Germline CDR1 reads LGHNA; CDR2 reads YSLEER. Losses at the gene ends were 2 bases for V and 5 bases for J; bases not matched to a gene: 11. The CDR3 sequence is CASSQWLAGAVGETQYF. DNA for the CDR3: TGCGCCAGCAGCCAATGGCTAGCGGGAGCGGTCGGGGAGACCCAGTACTTC.

The rearrangement joins TRBV5-1 to TRBJ2-7; TRBD2 aligns across 7 bases. Germline V lookup: CDR1 SGHRS, CDR2 YFSETQ. V lost 2 bases, J lost 7 bases, and 6 bases stayed unmatched. The CDR3 runs to 13 residues. CDR3 sequence reads: CASSLSGMGEQYF. CDR3 nucleotide sequence: TGCGCCAGCAGCTTAAGCGGGATGGGGGAGCAGTACTTC.

This chain joins TRBV29-1 and TRBJ2-1, with 11 bases matching TRBD2. After removal of 4 bases from V and 3 bases from J, the junction contained 5 bases not matched to a gene. CDR1 is SQVTM, CDR2 ANQGSEA, per germline. CDR3 size: 15 residues. In nucleotides, the CDR3 is TGCAGCGTTGGACACACTAGCGGGGGCTACAATGAGCAGTTCTTC. This codes for CSVGHTSGGYNEQFF.

The chain couples TRBV10-3 to TRBJ2-3; D remains ambiguous. Germline V gene sequence: CDR1 ENHRY, CDR2 SYGVKD. V lost 7 bases and J 0 bases, leaving 8 bases between the germline ends. The CDR3 totals 13 residues. This CDR3 reads CAITGHSTDTQYF. CDR3 DNA: TGTGCCATCACCGGCCATAGCACAGATACGCAGTATTTT.

This rearrangement joins TRBV29-1 to TRBJ2-1, with a tentative D call TRBD1 (6 bases). The CDR3 extends over 19 amino acids. V was clipped by 1 base and J by 7 bases, with 29 bases between them. Germline V gene sequence: CDR1 SQVTM, CDR2 ANQGSEA. The CDR3 DNA reads as TGCAGCGTTGAAGCGGCCGTGGGGGCGGTTTTCCTAAGGGGTAATGAGCAGTTCTTC. Its protein is CSVEAAVGAVFLRGNEQFF.

This clone came up once. The chain has TRBV20-1 and TRBJ1-2; D unclear. Trimming removed 4 bases at V and 8 bases at J, with 11 bases between. Germline lookup yields CDR1 DFQATT and CDR2 SNEGSKA (reference sequence). The CDR3 is 11 residues long. The DNA of the CDR3 is TGCAGTGCTATTAAGGTCCCGGGCTACACCTTC. Protein sequence: CSAIKVPGYTF.

The chain has TRBV9 and TRBJ1-1; maybe TRBD1 (5 bases). CDR1 is SGDLS and CDR2 is YYNGEE in the germline V gene. V was trimmed by 4 bases and J by 1 base, leaving 8 bases between them. The CDR3 totals 13 residues. CDR3 DNA sequence: TGTGCCAGCAGCCCCCAGGGGAACACTGAAGCTTTCTTT. Protein: CASSPQGNTEAFF.

The chain recombines TRBV27 with TRBJ2-7, with 9 bases fitting TRBD2. V was pared by 5 bases and J by 2 bases, with 7 bases of the junction left unmatched. The germline gives CDR1 MNHEY, CDR2 SMNVEV (reference sequence). The CDR3 has 15 residues. CDR3 loop: CASSLTSGFTYEQYF. The CDR3 region has the DNA TGTGCCAGCAGTCTAACTAGCGGGTTTACCTACGAGCAGTACTTC.

A few counts support this clone. The chain combines TRBV4-2 with TRBJ1-2, with D tentatively TRBD1 (5 bases). The CDR3 has 14 amino acids. Trimming took off 0 bases at V and 4 bases at J, with 9 bases between the two ends. The germline V gene encodes CDR1 LGHNA and CDR2 YNFKEQ. CDR3 in DNA: TGTGCCAGCAGCCAAGAGGTCAGGGTCTATGGCTACACCTTC. Protein sequence: CASSQEVRVYGYTF.

The genes are TRBV28 and TRBJ2-1; possible D gene TRBD2, 5 bases. The germline CDR1 and CDR2 sequences are MDHEN and SYDVKM. Trimming cost V 6 bases and J 7 bases, with 16 bases left between them. This CDR3 has 14 residues. CDR3 DNA: TGTGCCAGCAGGACTTACCGGGGTCGAAATGAGCAGTTCTTC. As protein: CASRTYRGRNEQFF.

The chain couples TRBV6-5 to TRBJ1-1; the match to TRBD1 covers 7 bases. In germline, CDR1 is MNHEY, CDR2 SVGAGI. The CDR3 has 15 residues. Unmatched junction bases numbered 7, after V lost 6 bases and J lost 0 bases. CDR3 in amino acids: CASSRTGAMNTEAFF. The CDR3 DNA sequence: TGTGCCAGCAGCCGGACAGGCGCGATGAACACTGAAGCTTTCTTT.

This sequence joins TRBV29-1 and TRBJ1-1; 8 positions agree with TRBD1. This CDR3 is 16 amino acids long. Looked up from germline, CDR1 is SQVTM and CDR2 is ANQGSEA. V lost 5 bases to trimming and J lost 2 bases; unmatched junction nucleotides: 13. CDR3 amino acids: CSVRGNRGTPNTEAFF. For the CDR3, the DNA is TGCAGCGTTAGGGGGAACAGGGGGACCCCTAACACTGAAGCTTTCTTT.